One and the same sample provided the 14 T cell receptor beta chains below, sequenced in a study of shared clonotypes between healthy human individuals. Data came from immunoSEQ multiplex PCR; TCRdb stores just in-frame clones and leaves some out. The sample shows some 2,500,000 clones, 85% to 95% of them seen only once. The sequenced material came from naive CD4+ T cells from PBMCs. Stated subset: CD45RA+ positively selected. The receptor source for this set is a man between 18 and 29 years old in good health. Some clones in this sample may be carry-over from other donors' samples.

About this clone: The same CDR3 can be traced to other DNA sequences in this sample. The chain couples TRBV19 to TRBJ1-5; D not resolved. Deletions cut 1 base from V and 2 bases from J, with 9 bases between. In germline, CDR1 is LNHDA, CDR2 SQIVND (reference sequence). The CDR3 length is 15 residues. In DNA, the CDR3 is TGTGCCAGTAGTATAGGTCTGGGTGGCAATCAGCCCCAGCATTTT. Protein: CASSIGLGGNQPQHF.

The chain combines TRBV6-1 with TRBJ1-2, with 9 bases fitting TRBD1. V shed 3 bases and J 4 bases; nucleotides not matched to a gene: 9. The germline V gene encodes CDR1 MNHNS and CDR2 SASEGT. This CDR3 is 16 amino acids long. The CDR3, as DNA: TGTGCCAGCAGTGAGAACAGGGGGCGGTCGGGCTATGGCTACACCTTC. Its protein product is CASSENRGRSGYGYTF.

This rearrangement joins TRBV4-3 to TRBJ2-2, with D hard to call. Germline CDR1 reads LGHNA; CDR2 reads YSLEER. The CDR3 loop spans 16 amino acids. The V end was cut by 0 bases, the J end by 0 bases, with 8 bases between. The CDR3 nucleotides are TGCGCCAGCAGCCAAGAAACGTACGCGAACACCGGGGAGCTGTTTTTT. Translating it yields CASSQETYANTGELFF.

This chain connects TRBV11-2 to TRBJ1-3; tentative D call: TRBD1 (6 bases). The CDR3 has 14 amino acids. Per germline, CDR1 SGHAT and CDR2 FQNNGV. Trimming left V 4 bases short and J 0 bases short, with 7 bases between. The CDR3: CASSWTDSGNTIYF. CDR3 sequence (DNA): TGTGCCAGCAGCTGGACAGACTCTGGAAACACCATATATTTT.

This sequence joins TRBV5-1 and TRBJ1-5; TRBD1 might be the D (5 bases). The CDR3 loop spans 17 amino acids. Between the trimmed V and J ends, which lost 3 bases and 0 bases, there was a span of 16 bases. Germline V gene lookup returns CDR1 SGHRS and CDR2 YFSETQ. The CDR3 region is CASSSHPLTDSNQPQHF. The CDR3 DNA is TGCGCCAGCAGCTCCCATCCTCTGACAGATAGCAATCAGCCCCAGCATTTT.

In this sample, this clone turned up once. CDR3 bases: TGTGCCAGCAGTTACTGGGACGCAGATAATTCACCCCTCCACTTT. It encodes CASSYWDADNSPLHF. The V call is TRBV6-5, the J call TRBJ1-6; D perhaps matches TRBD1 (5 bases). Germline V gene data show CDR1 as MNHEY and CDR2 as SVGAGI. Trimming pared 1 base from V and 5 bases from J, leaving 9 bases between. The length of the CDR3 is 15 residues.

The V call is TRBV28, the J call TRBJ2-4; 12 bases are a match to TRBD2. V shed 5 bases, J shed 1 base, and the junction held 9 bases outside the gene matches. The CDR3 contains 18 residues. The germline CDR1 and CDR2 sequences are MDHEN and SYDVKM. DNA for the CDR3: TGTGCCAGCAGTCCGCGGACTAGCGGGATGCCGGCCAAAAACATTCAGTACTTC. This encodes CASSPRTSGMPAKNIQYF.

The V call is TRBV9, the J call TRBJ1-1; D is possibly TRBD1 (6 bases). The V end was cut by 4 bases, the J end by 8 bases, with 12 bases between. The CDR3 runs to 12 residues. Germline V CDR1 and CDR2: SGDLS, YYNGEE. The CDR3, as DNA: TGTGCCAGCAGCCCCGCGGGGGCCGAAGCTTTCTTT. It yields the protein CASSPAGAEAFF.

This chain joins TRBV15 and TRBJ2-7; D unclear. V was cut by 6 bases and J by 0 bases, with 15 bases left in between. This CDR3 is built from 15 residues. Germline V CDR1 and CDR2: LNHNV, YYDKDF (reference sequence). CDR3 amino acids: CATRENGKGSYEQYF. CDR3 nucleotide sequence: TGTGCCACCAGGGAGAATGGGAAGGGCTCCTACGAGCAGTACTTC.

The chain employs TRBV28 and TRBJ1-1; D is perhaps TRBD1 (6 bases). Germline values: CDR1 MDHEN, CDR2 SYDVKM. The CDR3 has 17 residues. Trimming stripped 6 bases from V and 6 bases from J, with 26 bases between. The CDR3 loop is CASSRGGGGADSAEAFF. The CDR3 region has the DNA TGTGCCAGCAGCCGCGGTGGTGGGGGGGCGGACTCCGCTGAAGCTTTCTTT.

Remarks on this clone: This same CDR3 is encoded by further DNA sequences in the sample. The chain uses TRBV9 and TRBJ2-1; D uncertain. The CDR3 loop spans 12 amino acids. V shed 3 bases and J shed 3 bases, with 4 bases lying between them. Germline-derived CDR1 and CDR2 are SGDLS and YYNGEE. The CDR3 DNA sequence: TGTGCCAGCAGCGCAAGCTACAATGAGCAGTTCTTC. Translation: CASSASYNEQFF.

The rearrangement joins TRBV7-9 to TRBJ1-3; no clear D gene. V was trimmed by 2 bases and J by 6 bases, leaving 14 bases between them. Germline V gives CDR1 SEHNR, CDR2 FQNEAQ (reference sequence). The CDR3 is made up of 15 amino acids. The CDR3 sequence is CASSLLSWTPNTIYF. CDR3 sequence (DNA): TGTGCCAGCAGCTTACTGTCGTGGACTCCAAACACCATATATTTT.

The chain links TRBV14 to TRBJ1-1; maybe TRBD1 (6 bases). The V gene's germline CDR1 is SGHDN and CDR2 FVKESK. The germline V and J ends were trimmed by 4 bases and 10 bases, with 22 bases remaining between them. The CDR3 spans 15 residues. The CDR3 DNA follows: TGTGCCAGCAGCCGCCCGGACAGCGGAAACACTCGAGCTTTCTTT. Its translation is CASSRPDSGNTRAFF.

This clone was picked up one time. The chain has TRBV28 and TRBJ2-7; a weak D match, TRBD1 (6 bases). Germline lookup yields CDR1 MDHEN and CDR2 SYDVKM. V lost 11 bases and J 2 bases, leaving 13 bases between the germline ends. There are 12 residues in the CDR3. CDR3 sequence reads: CASNRAAYEQYF. The CDR3 nucleotides read TGTGCCTCAAACAGGGCCGCCTACGAGCAGTACTTC. Combining the CDR3 with reference TRBV28 and TRBJ2-7 gives the whole variable domain DVKVTQSSRYLVKRTGEKVFLECVQDMDHENMFWYRQDPGLGLRLIYFSYDVKMKEKGDIPEGYSVSREKKERFSLILESASTNQTSMYLCASNRAAYEQYFGPGTRLTVT.